This T cell receptor (beta chain) appears in the sequencing data of a study of T cells in Graves' hyperthyroidism and ophthalmopathy. Amplification of TCR beta CDR3 regions was performed using RNA transcripts as template. A first-round RT-PCR of the TCR CDR3 used the HTBI primer set. Each CDR3 protein gets one entry after TCRdb re-called the multiplex PCR reads with MiXCR. The profile shows 490,000 or so distinct CDR3 sequences, approximately 48% of them singletons. This CDR3 has 14 residues. The germline gives CDR1 DFQATT, CDR2 SNEGSKA (reference sequence). With V trimmed by 5 bases and J by 6 bases, 11 bases remained unmatched.

The receptor comes from an adult woman with Graves' disease, either hyperthyroidism or ophthalmopathy (not recorded which). The specimen was peripheral blood or thyroid tissue (not recorded which). The V call is TRBV20-1, the J call TRBJ2-7, with TRBD1 matching 9 bases. As DNA, the CDR3 is TGCAGTGCTTACGGCGGGGACAGGGCTGTCGAGCAGTACTTC. This translates into CSAYGGDRAVEQYF.